This T cell receptor (beta chain) originates from a study of blood T cell repertoires in COVID-19. The V gene lost 4 bases and the J gene lost 8 bases, with 14 bases spanning the gap. This CDR3 region has 14 residues. Germline lookup yields CDR1 SNHLY and CDR2 FYNNEI. As handled by the study authors: Reference gene primer amplification yielded estimated nucleated cell counts. Measured with immunoSEQ multiplex PCR; TCRdb has only the in-frame clones, and not every one. V and J calls and clone size are copied from that table; D and trimming were computed from the DNA. Altogether about 140,000 clones are present, under 85% being singletons, with the ten largest covering 1.5% to 2%.

This receptor was identified in a woman under 30 who had been exposed to COVID-19. Sequenced: PBMCs or T cells enriched from blood (not recorded which). The rearrangement uses TRBV2 and TRBJ2-2, with TRBD2 as a possible D gene (6 bases). CDR3 sequence reads: CASSVAGWAGELFF. The DNA for the CDR3 is TGTGCCAGCAGTGTGGCGGGGTGGGCTGGGGAGCTGTTTTTT.